Below, 17 T cell receptor beta chains from the same sample are listed, as sequenced in a study of metastatic and nonmetastatic thyroid tumors (dated by TCRdb to about 2020). The receptor library was made with PCR. This sample was sequenced with an Illumina HiSeq 4000. TCRdb took the public reads, trimmed them with fastp at Q25, ran MiXCR for clone calling and kept in-frame beta chains. The sample data list 9,000 to 13,000 clones, and more than 25% of these were observed just once. The leading ten clones occupy 15% to 20% of the sample. None of the patients had been given any treatment before thyroid surgery. The material sequenced was tumor tissue. The source of these receptors is a female donor with papillary thyroid cancer or a benign thyroid nodule (not recorded which). Some clones in this sample may be carry-over from other donors' samples.

In this sample, this clone turned up a few times. The CDR3 DNA reads TGTGCCAGCAGTCTCAGGGGAACCGGGGAGCTGTTTTTT. Translated: CASSLRGTGELFF. The V and J genes are TRBV6-1 and TRBJ2-2; D perhaps matches TRBD1 (6 bases). The V end lost 5 bases, the J end lost 5 bases, and 9 bases lay between the germline ends. CDR1 MNHNS and CDR2 SASEGT come from the germline V gene. The CDR3 extends over 13 amino acids.

This clone was recorded a few times. The chain links TRBV2 to TRBJ2-3; D ambiguous. V lost 5 bases and J lost 3, with 6 bases in between. This CDR3 has 12 residues. The V gene's germline CDR1 is SNHLY and CDR2 FYNNEI. CDR3 sequence (DNA): TGTGCCAGCAGTACACAGACAGATACGCAGTATTTT. The encoded protein is CASSTQTDTQYF.

This clone was recorded at least ten times. The rearrangement links TRBV29-1 to TRBJ1-3, with D maybe TRBD1 (5 bases). Germline V gives CDR1 SQVTM, CDR2 ANQGSEA. Between the trimmed V and J ends, which lost 6 bases and 0 bases, there was a span of 18 bases. CDR3 size: 16 residues. CDR3 in amino acids: CSVQNRYTSSGNTIYF. The CDR3 nucleotides are TGCAGCGTGCAAAACAGGTACACAAGCTCTGGAAACACCATATATTTT.

The CDR3 sequence is CASSHPGPNYEQYF. CDR3 bases: TGTGCCAGCAGCCATCCCGGACCTAACTACGAGCAGTACTTC. This chain uses TRBV3-1 with TRBJ2-7, with D hard to call. Germline CDR1 is LGHDT and CDR2 is YNNKEL (reference sequence). Trimming shortened V by 3 bases and J by 3 bases, and 12 bases separated the two germline ends. The CDR3 has 14 residues.

At least ten counts were recorded for this clone. DNA for the CDR3: TGTGCCAGCTCATTAGAACTTGCCCGGGAGCAGTTCTTC. It yields the protein CASSLELAREQFF. This rearrangement joins TRBV18 to TRBJ2-1; no reliable D call. This CDR3 contains 13 residues. Trimming removed 5 bases from V and 10 bases from J, with 15 bases in between. Germline lookup yields CDR1 KGHSH and CDR2 LQKENI.

This clone was recorded at least ten times. This chain links TRBV24-1 with TRBJ2-1, with a weak D call TRBD2 (6 bases). The CDR3 length is 11 residues. Trimming removed 9 bases at V and 6 bases at J, with 8 bases between. Germline loops: CDR1 KGHDR, CDR2 SFDVKD. The CDR3 DNA sequence: TGTGCCACCGGGGACTTCAATGAGCAGTTCTTC. Its protein product is CATGDFNEQFF.

At least ten counts were recorded for this clone. A much larger clone differs by one base, so this may be a read error. Additional DNA sequences in this sample encode the identical CDR3. The V and J genes are TRBV6-4 and TRBJ2-3, with D possibly TRBD2 on 7 matching bases. The CDR3 runs 13 residues. Germline CDR1 MRHNA, CDR2 SNTAGT. V shed 5 bases and J shed 6 bases, with 12 bases lying between them. The CDR3 DNA is TGTGCCAGCAGTCGCGGGGGCAGCGATACGCAGTATTTT. Its protein is CASSRGGSDTQYF.

In its sample, this clone was seen a few times. This may be a read error, as it is one base from a much larger clone. The same CDR3 is also encoded by other DNA sequences in this sample. The CDR3 spells CASSSDRDTYEQYF. CDR3 coding DNA: TGTGCCAGCAGCTCGGACAGAGACACCTACGAGCAGTACTTC. The chain carries TRBV5-4 and TRBJ2-7; weak D call: TRBD1 (6 bases). Trimming shortened V by 3 bases and J by 2 bases, and 12 bases separated the two germline ends. The CDR3 is 14 residues long. CDR1 is SGHNT and CDR2 is YYREEE in the germline V gene (reference sequence).

The chain uses TRBV11-2 and TRBJ2-5; D gene unclear. CDR1 SGHAT and CDR2 FQNNGV come from the germline V gene. The CDR3 is 14 amino acids. Trimming removed 0 bases from V and 1 base from J, with 6 bases in between. CDR3: CASSLERVQETQYF. The DNA of the CDR3 is TGTGCCAGCAGCTTAGAAAGGGTCCAAGAGACCCAGTACTTC.

This clone qualifies as medium-sized. The rearrangement uses TRBV7-9 and TRBJ1-1; D ambiguous. The V and J ends lost 1 base and 0 bases respectively, with 9 bases between them. CDR1 and CDR2 (germline): SEHNR, FQNEAQ (reference sequence). The CDR3 sequence is 15 residues long. CDR3 region: CASSLVAELNTEAFF. The CDR3 DNA reads TGTGCCAGCAGCTTAGTAGCGGAACTGAACACTGAAGCTTTCTTT.

This clone is categorized as medium-sized. The genes are TRBV20-1 and TRBJ2-7, with D perhaps given as TRBD1 or TRBD2 (5 bases each). There are 13 residues in the CDR3. V lost 1 base, J lost 6 bases, and 13 bases lay in between. The V gene's germline CDR1 is DFQATT and CDR2 SNEGSKA (reference sequence). Here the CDR3 reads CSARGAGGTEQYF. Written as DNA, the CDR3 is TGCAGTGCTAGAGGGGCAGGTGGGACCGAGCAGTACTTC.

The J gene is TRBJ1-4, the V gene TRBV13; possible D gene TRBD1, 5 bases. The CDR3 extends over 23 amino acids. Germline values: CDR1 PRHDT, CDR2 FYEKMQ (reference sequence). Trimming removed 7 bases from V and 0 bases from J, with 36 bases in between. The CDR3 reads CASTYTYDLRARTTPPTNEKLFF. In nucleotides, the CDR3 is TGTGCCAGCACCTACACTTACGATCTTCGCGCGAGGACAACCCCTCCAACTAATGAAAAACTGTTTTTT.

This rearrangement joins TRBV7-2 to TRBJ2-7, with D perhaps matching TRBD2 (6 bases). Germline V lookup: CDR1 SGHTA, CDR2 FQGNSA. Between the trimmed V and J ends, which lost 4 bases and 5 bases, there was a span of 18 bases. The CDR3 covers 15 residues. CDR3 nucleotide sequence: TGTGCCAGCAGCTCTCGGAGGGCCGTATTAGACGAGCAGTACTTC. Its protein product is CASSSRRAVLDEQYF.

This clone was recorded a few times. The junction and the germline gene differ at one end; a read error may be behind it. The chain is built from TRBV12-3 or TRBV12-4 and TRBJ1-5, with a tentative D call TRBD1 (6 bases). This CDR3 is built from 15 residues. CDR3 protein: CASSVDRHSNRPQHF. For the CDR3, the DNA is TGTGCCAGCAGCGTGGACAGACATAGCAATCGGCCCCAGCATTTT.

In its sample, this clone is medium-sized. This sequence joins TRBV4-2 and TRBJ2-3; 10 nucleotides agree with TRBD2. The CDR3 covers 19 residues. V gave up 4 bases and J gave up 2 bases; unmatched junction bases: 15. From germline, CDR1 is LGHNA and CDR2 YNFKEQ. The CDR3 nucleotides are TGTGCCAGCAGCCCCCAGCGGGGGGGCCGCCGTAACACCACAGATACGCAGTATTTT. This sequence encodes CASSPQRGGRRNTTDTQYF.

About this clone: The junction and the germline gene differ at one end; a read error may be behind it. The CDR3 protein is CASSPDSKQPQHF. The CDR3 DNA is TGTGCCAGCAGTCCTGATAGCAAACAGCCCCAGCATTTT. The gene calls are TRBV6-1 and TRBJ1-5; D gene ambiguous. The CDR3 loop spans 13 amino acids. The germline gives CDR1 MNHNS, CDR2 SASEGT.

The CDR3 sequence: CASSLGSGGDNEQFF. DNA for the CDR3: TGTGCCAGCAGCTTAGGTAGCGGAGGGGACAATGAGCAGTTCTTC. The chain has TRBV7-3 and TRBJ2-1, with TRBD2 as a possible D gene (6 bases). Germline V gives CDR1 SGHTA, CDR2 FQGTGA. The CDR3 consists of 15 residues. Trimming removed 2 bases from V and 5 bases from J, with 13 bases in between.